There are many counts of the clone carrying this TCR beta chain. Its matching antigen is unknown. This entry is derived from a study of identical twins. The authors used template switching to add a universal primer site and gave cDNA unique molecular identifiers. Using its own MiXCR run on the 5' RACE reads, TCRdb lists one record per CDR3 protein. The data show about 150,000 distinct CDR3 sequences, with approximately 3.5% seen just once and around 8.1% held by the top ten. Study observations and caveats: Out-of-frame beta chain sequences displayed weaker excess sharing between twins. Invariant T cells like MAIT and iNKT could partly confound the zero-insertion analyses.

V lost 8 bases and J 1 base, leaving 12 bases between the germline ends. CDR3 length: 14 amino acids. The germline V gene has CDR1 MNHEY and CDR2 SVGEGT. This sequence was found in a man aged 18 to 30 in good health. The genes are TRBV6-2 or TRBV6-3 and TRBJ2-1; tentatively, D is TRBD1 (5 bases). Sequenced sample: memory T cells sorted from blood. CDR3 residues: CASLTVPSYNEQFF. The CDR3 coding sequence is TGTGCCAGCTTGACAGTCCCTTCCTACAATGAGCAGTTCTTC.